A single sample gave rise to the 23 T cell receptor beta chains below, sequenced in a study of T cells in Graves' hyperthyroidism and ophthalmopathy. It was RNA transcripts that yielded the amplified TCR beta CDR3 regions. The study used the HTBI primer set for a first-round RT-PCR of the TCR CDR3. TCRdb re-called the multiplex PCR reads with MiXCR, one entry per CDR3 protein. The repertoire has approximately 600,000 distinct CDR3 sequences, around 20% of them found once; the top ten carry roughly 30%. Sequencing was performed on blood. The receptors shown here come from a man aged 25 to 45 with Graves' ophthalmopathy.

This clonotype was seen many times. The chain combines TRBV30 with TRBJ2-7, with a weak D call TRBD1 (6 bases). CDR3 size: 12 residues. The germline V gene encodes CDR1 GTSNPN and CDR2 SVGIG (reference sequence). V dropped 7 bases and J dropped 3 bases, with 13 bases sitting between them. CDR3 protein: CALKDSRYEQYF. In DNA form, the CDR3 reads TGTGCCTTGAAGGACAGCCGCTACGAGCAGTACTTC.

The chain uses TRBV19 and TRBJ2-1; D remains ambiguous. The CDR3 loop spans 15 amino acids. Per the germline V gene, CDR1 is LNHDA and CDR2 is SQIVND (reference sequence). Trimming removed 3 bases from V and 7 bases from J, with 16 bases in between. As DNA, the CDR3 is TGTGCCAGTAGTATCGGCCAAGGGATCGGGAATGAGCAGTTCTTC. Translation: CASSIGQGIGNEQFF.

This chain joins TRBV11-2 and TRBJ1-6; tentative D call: TRBD1 (6 bases). Germline CDR1 and CDR2: SGHAT and FQNNGV. V was trimmed by 2 bases and J by 6 bases, leaving 17 bases between them. This CDR3 region has 17 residues. The CDR3 DNA reads as TGTGCCAGCAGCTTATTGGACAGCCATCCGACTAATTCACCCCTCCACTTT. Protein product: CASSLLDSHPTNSPLHF.

This clonotype occurred many times. The gene calls are TRBV28 and TRBJ2-5, with 10 bases matching TRBD1. With 5 bases clipped from V and 1 base from J, the junction kept 7 bases outside the gene matches. In germline, CDR1 is MDHEN, CDR2 SYDVKM. The CDR3 contains 16 residues. The CDR3 here is CASSPFGQGVQETQYF. In nucleotides, the CDR3 is TGTGCCAGCAGTCCCTTCGGACAGGGGGTCCAAGAGACCCAGTACTTC. The variable domain in full, completed from reference TRBV28 and TRBJ2-5, reads DVKVTQSSRYLVKRTGEKVFLECVQDMDHENMFWYRQDPGLGLRLIYFSYDVKMKEKGDIPEGYSVSREKKERFSLILESASTNQTSMYLCASSPFGQGVQETQYFGPGTRLLVL.

V is TRBV4-1 and J is TRBJ2-3, with 9 bases aligning to TRBD2. Trimming cost V 3 bases and J 4 bases; bases outside gene matches: 17. The V gene's germline CDR1 is MGHRA and CDR2 YSYEKL. The CDR3 has 19 residues. CDR3 nucleotide sequence: TGCGCCAGCAGCCACCTTACGTACGATAGCGGGAGAAAGGCAGATACGCAGTATTTT. Translation: CASSHLTYDSGRKADTQYF.

The genes are TRBV6-2 or TRBV6-3 and TRBJ2-7; 9 bases map to TRBD1. The CDR3 spans 15 residues. The V gene end was trimmed by 8 bases and the J gene end by 4 bases; junction bases not matched to a gene: 12. Per germline, CDR1 MNHEY and CDR2 SVGEGT. The CDR3 loop reads CASSSPLQGAYEQYF. The CDR3 bases are TGTGCCAGCTCATCTCCTCTACAGGGGGCTTACGAGCAGTACTTC.

This clonotype has just a few counts. V gene TRBV7-3 combines with J gene TRBJ2-3, with 9 bases fitting TRBD2. The CDR3 spans 16 residues. CDR1 is SGHTA and CDR2 is FQGTGA in the germline V gene. V was clipped by 5 bases and J by 2 bases; unmatched bases: 8. The CDR3 DNA follows: TGTGCCAGCAGCCTACTACCGGGACTAGCCACAGATACGCAGTATTTT. This encodes CASSLLPGLATDTQYF.

The chain combines TRBV24-1 with TRBJ2-3; 15 bases match TRBD2. CDR1 KGHDR and CDR2 SFDVKD come from the germline V gene. Trimming cost V 7 bases and J 5 bases; bases outside gene matches: 6. CDR3 length: 16 amino acids. Written as DNA, the CDR3 is TGTGCCACCAGCTTCCCGGGACTAGCGGGGGGAGATACGCAGTATTTT. As protein: CATSFPGLAGGDTQYF.

V and J are TRBV6-1 and TRBJ1-1, with a tentative D call TRBD1 (5 bases). Germline CDR1 and CDR2: MNHNS and SASEGT. The CDR3 loop spans 13 amino acids. Between the trimmed V and J ends, which lost 11 bases and 1 base, there was a span of 14 bases. The DNA of the CDR3 is TGTGCCTCCCAGGGATTCCGGAACACTGAAGCTTTCTTT. Translated: CASQGFRNTEAFF.

This clonotype was seen at least ten times. The chain has TRBV7-9 and TRBJ2-1; D possibly corresponds to TRBD1 (5 bases). Germline values: CDR1 SEHNR, CDR2 FQNEAQ (reference sequence). V lost 7 bases and J 0 bases, leaving 22 bases between the germline ends. There are 18 residues in the CDR3. This CDR3 is CASTTLDGGASSYNEQFF. The CDR3 DNA reads TGTGCCAGCACCACCCTAGATGGTGGGGCGAGCTCCTACAATGAGCAGTTCTTC.

The chain is built from TRBV10-3 and TRBJ2-7; D unclear. This CDR3 region has 15 residues. Germline V gene lookup returns CDR1 ENHRY and CDR2 SYGVKD. The V end was cut by 5 bases, the J end by 2 bases, with 16 bases between. CDR3 sequence: CAISNVRPTAYEQYF. The CDR3 DNA reads TGTGCCATCAGTAATGTACGGCCCACTGCCTACGAGCAGTACTTC.

This clonotype occurred a few times. V usage is TRBV10-2 and J usage is TRBJ1-2; the match to TRBD1 covers 10 bases. Unmatched junction bases numbered 6, after V lost 2 bases and J lost 6 bases. The germline V gene has CDR1 WSHSY and CDR2 SAAADI. The CDR3 is 15 amino acids. The CDR3 region is CASSERQGAINGYTF. In DNA, the CDR3 is TGCGCCAGCAGTGAGCGACAGGGGGCAATTAATGGCTACACCTTC.

This chain uses TRBV5-1 with TRBJ2-1; 11 bases are a match to TRBD2. Germline V gene data show CDR1 as SGHRS and CDR2 as YFSETQ. The CDR3 contains 14 residues. The V segment lost 8 bases and the J segment 6 bases; nucleotides outside the gene matches: 7. This CDR3 reads CASALAGGPNEQFF. CDR3 DNA sequence: TGCGCCAGTGCTCTAGCGGGAGGTCCCAATGAGCAGTTCTTC.

This clonotype was counted between two and nine times. The chain joins TRBV6-1 to TRBJ2-5; D unresolved. The CDR3 is 13 amino acids. V dropped 5 bases and J dropped 3 bases, with 10 bases sitting between them. Germline CDR1 reads MNHNS; CDR2 reads SASEGT. CDR3 DNA sequence: TGTGCCAGCAGTCCGACTGAGAAAGAGACCCAGTACTTC. Its translation: CASSPTEKETQYF.

The chain couples TRBV19 to TRBJ2-1; 11 bases map to TRBD2. Germline CDR1 LNHDA, CDR2 SQIVND (reference sequence). This CDR3 spans 14 amino acids. V shed 5 bases and J 15 bases; nucleotides not matched to a gene: 12. CDR3 in DNA: TGTGCCAGTAGTCCCGGGACTAGCGGCCTGGCGTGGTTCTTC. Its protein product is CASSPGTSGLAWFF.

The table lists this clonotype with a few counts. This rearrangement joins TRBV11-2 to TRBJ2-7, with TRBD1 identical over 8 bases. The CDR3 contains 15 residues. The V gene's germline CDR1 is SGHAT and CDR2 FQNNGV. Trimming took 5 bases from V and 6 from J; bases not matched to a gene: 12. Here the CDR3 reads CASSAPQDRAGEQYF. CDR3 bases: TGTGCCAGCAGCGCCCCCCAGGACAGGGCCGGCGAGCAGTACTTC.

At least ten counts were recorded for this clonotype. The CDR3 is CASSETGFRSQPQHF. CDR3 bases: TGTGCCAGCAGTGAGACAGGGTTCAGGAGTCAGCCCCAGCATTTT. The genes are TRBV6-1 and TRBJ1-5, with 7 nucleotides matching TRBD1. This CDR3 comprises 15 residues. Germline V gene lookup returns CDR1 MNHNS and CDR2 SASEGT. The J segment lost 6 bases and the V segment lost 3 bases, leaving 8 bases of the junction unmatched.

This clonotype was observed a handful of times. In DNA form, the CDR3 reads TGTGCCAGCAGTTTAACTTCCGGCACTAGCAGAAATGAGCAGTTCTTC. This sequence encodes CASSLTSGTSRNEQFF. The chain recombines TRBV28 with TRBJ2-1; TRBD2 might be the D (6 bases). Trimming stripped 2 bases from V and 7 bases from J, with 18 bases between. The CDR3 is 16 amino acids. The germline V gene encodes CDR1 MDHEN and CDR2 SYDVKM.

This clonotype was observed many times. The chain is built from TRBV2 and TRBJ2-7, with TRBD1 identical over 8 bases. Germline loops: CDR1 SNHLY, CDR2 FYNNEI. CDR3 length equals 15 residues. The V and J ends lost 4 bases and 0 bases, in that order; junction bases with no gene match: 5. CDR3 region: CASSGDRSDSYEQYF. The CDR3 bases are TGTGCCAGCAGTGGGGACAGGAGCGACTCCTACGAGCAGTACTTC. Supplemented by reference TRBV2 and TRBJ2-7, the full variable domain reads EPEVTQTPSHQVTQMGQEVILRCVPISNHLYFYWYRQILGQKVEFLVSFYNNEISEKSEIFDDQFSVERPDGSNFTLKIRSTKLEDSAMYFCASSGDRSDSYEQYFGPGTRLTVT.

This clonotype was counted many times. The rearrangement joins TRBV5-1 to TRBJ2-1; 10 nucleotides align to TRBD2. Trimming cost V 3 bases and J 6 bases; bases outside gene matches: 3. This CDR3 has 14 residues. CDR1 is SGHRS and CDR2 is YFSETQ in the germline V gene. The CDR3 sequence: CASSSSGRSNEQFF. Written as DNA, the CDR3 is TGCGCCAGCAGCTCTAGCGGGAGAAGCAATGAGCAGTTCTTC. Supplemented by reference TRBV5-1 and TRBJ2-1, the full variable domain reads KAGVTQTPRYLIKTRGQQVTLSCSPISGHRSVSWYQQTPGQGLQFLFEYFSETQRNKGNFPGRFSGRQFSNSRSEMNVSTLELGDSALYLCASSSSGRSNEQFFGPGTRLTVL.

This clonotype was picked up a small number of times. The V call is TRBV27, the J call TRBJ1-5, with TRBD1 identical over 8 bases. CDR3 length equals 14 residues. Looked up from germline, CDR1 is MNHEY and CDR2 is SMNVEV (reference sequence). Losses at the gene ends were 5 bases for V and 5 bases for J; bases not matched to a gene: 5. CDR3 nucleotide sequence: TGTGCCAGCAGTCCCGGGACAGGCCATCAGCCCCAGCATTTT. Protein: CASSPGTGHQPQHF.

J is TRBJ1-1 and V is TRBV7-2; perhaps TRBD1 as D (5 bases). CDR1 is SGHTA and CDR2 is FQGNSA in the germline V gene. V shed 5 bases and J shed 4 bases, with 17 bases lying between them. There are 15 residues in the CDR3. In DNA form, the CDR3 reads TGTGCCAGCAGCGACCGGGGACGGGGCGTCACTGAAGCTTTCTTT. This sequence encodes CASSDRGRGVTEAFF.

This clonotype appeared a few times. V and J are TRBV5-8 and TRBJ2-7, with 11 bases matching TRBD1. CDR1 is SGHTS and CDR2 is YDEGEE in the germline V gene. V lost 7 bases to trimming and J lost 4 bases; unmatched junction nucleotides: 10. The CDR3 covers 15 residues. The CDR3 sequence: CASQAPGQGVYEQYF. Here the CDR3 DNA reads TGTGCCAGCCAGGCACCGGGACAGGGGGTATACGAGCAGTACTTC.